Presented here are 24 T cell receptor beta chains from one specimen sequenced in a study of T cell responses to AZD1222 COVID-19 vaccine. Only in-frame clones appear in the TCRdb table, and some are missing; sequencing was by immunoSEQ multiplex PCR. Of some 60,000 clones listed, 65% to 80% are singletons. Here the sequenced sample was peripheral blood, taken 28 days after the second AZD1222 dose. These receptors were taken from an adult who received the AZD1222 COVID-19 vaccine.

V is TRBV28 and J is TRBJ1-2, with TRBD1 as a possible D gene (5 bases). The V end lost 6 bases, the J end lost 5 bases, and 10 bases lay between the germline ends. The CDR3 covers 12 residues. From germline, CDR1 is MDHEN and CDR2 SYDVKM. The CDR3 DNA follows: TGTGCCAGCAGGGACCCAGGGTATGGCTACACCTTC. It codes for CASRDPGYGYTF.

This clone has a single count. The chain employs TRBV7-8 and TRBJ1-4; TRBD1 might be the D (6 bases). The CDR3 length is 17 residues. V lost 0 bases and J 3 bases, leaving 14 bases between the germline ends. The V gene's germline CDR1 is SGHVS and CDR2 FQNEAQ. CDR3 nucleotide sequence: TGTGCCAGCAGCTTAGCAGGGGGAGGTGCGTCTAATGAAAAACTGTTTTTT. Protein: CASSLAGGGASNEKLFF. The full variable domain, its missing parts supplied by reference TRBV7-8 and TRBJ1-4, is GAGVSQSPRYKVAKRGQDVALRCDPISGHVSLFWYQQALGQGPEFLTYFQNEAQLDKSGLPSDRFFAERPEGSVSTLKIQRTQQEDSAVYLCASSLAGGGASNEKLFFGSGTQLSVL.

This clone was seen a few times. This chain joins TRBV6-5 and TRBJ1-5, with unresolved D. The germline V gene has CDR1 MNHEY and CDR2 SVGAGI. This CDR3 spans 12 amino acids. Trimming took off 7 bases at V and 2 bases at J, with 6 bases between the two ends. As DNA, the CDR3 is TGTGCCAGCAATTTGGGCAATCAGCCCCAGCATTTT. It yields the protein CASNLGNQPQHF.

Worth noting for this clone: At one of its ends the junction is not consistent with the germline gene, which may arise from a read error. This rearrangement joins TRBV7-9 to TRBJ2-6; the D gene is possibly TRBD1 (6 bases). Germline CDR1 reads SEHNR; CDR2 reads FQNEAQ (reference sequence). The CDR3 is 17 amino acids. The chain's CDR3 is CASSLRTAPSWANVLTF. The DNA for the CDR3 is TGTGCCAGCAGCTTAAGGACAGCCCCCTCTTGGGCCAACGTCCTGACTTTC.

V usage is TRBV11-1 and J usage is TRBJ1-6; D uncertain. The germline gives CDR1 SGHAT, CDR2 FQDESV (reference sequence). Trimming took off 1 base at V and 5 bases at J, with 6 bases between the two ends. The CDR3 is made up of 14 amino acids. The CDR3 loop reads CASSLVRNNSPLHF. CDR3 nucleotide sequence: TGTGCCAGCAGCTTAGTGCGGAATAATTCACCCCTCCACTTT.

V gene TRBV19 combines with J gene TRBJ1-2; D unclear. The ends were cut back, 5 bases at V and 5 bases at J, with 3 bases in the middle. The CDR3 has 10 amino acids. Per germline, CDR1 LNHDA and CDR2 SQIVND (reference sequence). The CDR3 DNA reads as TGTGCCAGTAGTGCGTATGGCTACACCTTC. Its translation is CASSAYGYTF.

The gene calls are TRBV28 and TRBJ1-5; 9 bases agree with TRBD1. The ends lost 6 bases at V and 1 base at J; junction bases unmatched: 7. The germline CDR1 and CDR2 sequences are MDHEN and SYDVKM. This CDR3 is built from 16 residues. The chain's CDR3 is CASSETGGVSNQPQHF. The DNA for the CDR3 is TGTGCCAGCAGCGAGACAGGGGGGGTGAGCAATCAGCCCCAGCATTTT.

The genes are TRBV3-1 (or the pseudogene TRBV3-2) and TRBJ2-1, with 10 positions matching TRBD2. Losses at the gene ends were 7 bases for V and 7 bases for J; bases not matched to a gene: 7. Germline V gives CDR1 LGHDT, CDR2 YNNKEL (reference sequence). The CDR3 totals 14 residues. CDR3 loop: CASTRSGGVNEQFF. CDR3 DNA: TGTGCCAGCACTCGGAGCGGGGGGGTAAATGAGCAGTTCTTC.

This chain connects TRBV7-2 to TRBJ1-1; D is unresolved. This CDR3 region has 14 residues. Germline V CDR1 and CDR2: SGHTA, FQGNSA. V was clipped by 8 bases and J by 3 bases, with 16 bases between them. The CDR3 loop reads CASSKRSGDTEAFF. In DNA, the CDR3 is TGTGCCAGCTCTAAGAGGAGTGGCGACACTGAAGCTTTCTTT.

The V call is TRBV10-3, the J call TRBJ1-1; D unclear. Per the germline V gene, CDR1 is ENHRY and CDR2 is SYGVKD. Trimming stripped 6 bases from V and 0 bases from J, with 8 bases between. CDR3 size: 13 residues. CDR3 region: CAIRPVLNTEAFF. In DNA, the CDR3 is TGTGCCATCAGGCCAGTCCTGAACACTGAAGCTTTCTTT.

The chain combines TRBV7-9 with TRBJ1-4, with 10 bases identical to TRBD1. With 4 bases clipped from V and 6 bases from J, the junction kept 8 bases outside the gene matches. Germline V gene lookup returns CDR1 SEHNR and CDR2 FQNEAQ (reference sequence). The CDR3 has 16 amino acids. CDR3 residues: CASSSPSGTGDEKLFF. CDR3 coding DNA: TGTGCCAGCAGCTCTCCATCTGGGACAGGGGATGAAAAACTGTTTTTT.

V and J are TRBV12-3 or TRBV12-4 and TRBJ1-1, with D tentatively TRBD1 (5 bases). V gave up 6 bases and J gave up 4 bases, with 9 bases separating them. This CDR3 region has 12 residues. The CDR3 loop is CASSLRVTEAFF. The DNA of the CDR3 is TGTGCCAGCAGCCTCAGGGTCACTGAAGCTTTCTTT.

J is TRBJ1-2 and V is TRBV7-2, with D perhaps TRBD1 (5 bases). Per germline, CDR1 SGHTA and CDR2 FQGNSA. The CDR3 extends over 14 amino acids. The V gene lost 5 bases and the J gene lost 5 bases, with 15 bases spanning the gap. The CDR3 is CASSAWTGGYGYTF. The CDR3 bases are TGTGCCAGCAGCGCCTGGACCGGGGGTTATGGCTACACCTTC. The full variable domain, its missing parts supplied by reference TRBV7-2 and TRBJ1-2, is GAGVSQSPSNKVTEKGKDVELRCDPISGHTALYWYRQSLGQGLEFLIYFQGNSAPDKSGLPSDRFSAERTGGSVSTLTIQRTQQEDSAVYLCASSAWTGGYGYTFGSGTRLTVV.

J is TRBJ1-6 and V is TRBV6-6, with a tentative D call TRBD1 (5 bases). Trimming removed 5 bases from V and 10 bases from J, with 15 bases in between. The CDR3 loop spans 14 amino acids. Per germline, CDR1 MNHNY and CDR2 SVGAGI (reference sequence). The CDR3 loop reads CASSLEEGASPLHF. The CDR3 DNA is TGTGCCAGCAGTCTAGAAGAAGGGGCCTCACCCCTCCACTTT.

CDR3 region: CASSSQRGGPQHF. For the CDR3, the DNA is TGTGCCAGCAGCTCTCAGAGAGGGGGGCCCCAGCATTTT. This rearrangement joins TRBV7-2 to TRBJ1-5; perhaps TRBD1 as D (6 bases). V dropped 4 bases and J dropped 9 bases, with 13 bases sitting between them. This CDR3 spans 13 amino acids. Germline-derived CDR1 and CDR2 are SGHTA and FQGNSA.

The genes are TRBV6-5 and TRBJ2-5; 7 bases match TRBD1. J was trimmed by 1 base and V by 10 bases; bases with no gene match: 3. The CDR3 is 12 amino acids. CDR1 is MNHEY and CDR2 is SVGAGI in the germline V gene. The CDR3 loop is CAIGQVQETQYF. The CDR3 coding sequence is TGTGCCATCGGACAGGTCCAAGAGACCCAGTACTTC.

This chain connects TRBV28 to TRBJ2-3; D is uncertain. Trimming stripped 10 bases from V and 0 bases from J, with 14 bases between. This CDR3 is 14 amino acids long. Germline assignment: CDR1 MDHEN and CDR2 SYDVKM. This chain's CDR3 is CATRQAGSTDTQYF. Here the CDR3 DNA reads TGTGCCACCCGGCAGGCAGGTAGCACAGATACGCAGTATTTT.

The gene calls are TRBV9 and TRBJ2-7; possibly TRBD1 for D (6 bases). Germline lookup yields CDR1 SGDLS and CDR2 YYNGEE. The CDR3 sequence is 13 residues long. V shed 3 bases and J shed 7 bases, with 14 bases lying between them. The CDR3 coding sequence is TGTGCCAGCAGCGGGGACATTGGCTTTGAGCAGTACTTC. It yields the protein CASSGDIGFEQYF.

The chain combines TRBV28 with TRBJ1-2, with D perhaps matching TRBD1 (5 bases). CDR3 length equals 12 residues. Germline assignment: CDR1 MDHEN and CDR2 SYDVKM. Trimming cost V 7 bases and J 6 bases, with 12 bases left between them. CDR3 sequence: CASTQGLDGYTF. Here the CDR3 DNA reads TGTGCCAGCACCCAGGGTTTGGATGGCTACACCTTC.

The genes are TRBV11-3 and TRBJ2-3, with D hard to call. Germline CDR1 reads SGHNT; CDR2 reads YENEEA. V lost 4 bases, J lost 4 bases, and 9 bases lay in between. This CDR3 is 13 amino acids long. This CDR3 is CASSSDLSDTQYF. For the CDR3, the DNA is TGTGCCAGCAGCTCGGACCTGTCAGATACGCAGTATTTT.

A single count supports this clone. This sample also contains other DNA sequences that code for the same CDR3. V and J are TRBV7-8 and TRBJ1-1, with D uncertain. The CDR3 is 13 residues long. CDR1 and CDR2 (germline): SGHVS, FQNEAQ. Trimming took 5 bases from V and 0 from J, leaving 7 bases between them. CDR3: CASSPRLNTEAFF. As DNA, the CDR3 is TGTGCCAGCAGCCCCAGATTGAACACTGAAGCTTTCTTT.

The genes are TRBV7-6 and TRBJ2-5; D might be TRBD1 (6 bases). Trimming pared 1 base from V and 4 bases from J, leaving 13 bases between. The CDR3 is 15 amino acids. Germline CDR1 reads SGHVS; CDR2 reads FNYEAQ. The CDR3 here is CASSLGAGAIETQYF. The CDR3 coding sequence is TGTGCCAGCAGCTTAGGGGCAGGGGCGATAGAGACCCAGTACTTC.

V is TRBV6-2 or TRBV6-3 and J is TRBJ1-1; 7 bases match TRBD1. CDR3 length: 11 amino acids. V shed 5 bases, J shed 6 bases, and the junction held 0 bases outside the gene matches. The germline CDR1 and CDR2 sequences are MNHEY and SVGEGT. The CDR3 sequence: CASSQGAEAFF. In DNA form, the CDR3 reads TGTGCCAGCAGTCAGGGGGCTGAAGCTTTCTTT.

The chain recombines TRBV27 with TRBJ2-7; perhaps TRBD1 as D (5 bases). V was cut by 7 bases and J by 1 base, with 11 bases left in between. Germline assignment: CDR1 MNHEY and CDR2 SMNVEV (reference sequence). The CDR3 is 13 amino acids. The CDR3 DNA reads as TGTGCCAGCACCGGAGACAGTTCCTACGAGCAGTACTTC. Protein product: CASTGDSSYEQYF.